Listed here are 27 T cell receptor beta chains from one sample, sequenced in a study of T cells after yellow fever vaccination. MiXCR, run by TCRdb on the 5' RACE reads, gives a single entry per CDR3 protein. Of some 500,000 distinct CDR3 sequences in the sample, less than 15% were seen once. The starting material was PBMCs, obtained on the day of the yellow fever booster vaccination. These receptor sequences come from a man younger than 45 who received the YFV17D yellow fever vaccine.

This clonotype was recorded many times. This sequence joins TRBV7-9 and TRBJ2-1; 8 bases agree with TRBD1. CDR3 length equals 14 residues. Germline CDR1 is SEHNR and CDR2 is FQNEAQ (reference sequence). The junction had 4 bases not matched to a gene; V was cut back by 2 bases and J by 7 bases. DNA for the CDR3: TGTGCCAGCAGCTTAACACAGGGGGAGAATGAGCAGTTCTTC. Its translation is CASSLTQGENEQFF.

This clonotype occurred a few times. The rearrangement joins TRBV18 to TRBJ2-7; a possible D gene is TRBD2 (6 bases). V lost 3 bases, J lost 1 base, and 16 bases lay in between. The CDR3 totals 16 residues. Germline values: CDR1 KGHSH, CDR2 LQKENI. The CDR3: CASSPPPSGTSYEQYF. CDR3 nucleotides: TGTGCCAGCTCACCTCCCCCGTCAGGGACTTCCTACGAGCAGTACTTC.

This rearrangement joins TRBV23-1 to TRBJ1-5, with a weak D call TRBD1 (5 bases). TRBV23-1 is treated as an ORF (open reading frame) with a function not yet certain. The CDR3 is 15 residues long. V was cut by 9 bases and J by 2 bases, with 17 bases left in between. CDR3 residues: CARREGLAGNQPQHF. The CDR3 DNA sequence: TGCGCCAGGAGGGAGGGACTAGCGGGCAATCAGCCCCAGCATTTT.

The chain uses TRBV20-1 and TRBJ2-3; tentative D call: TRBD2 (6 bases). The CDR3 is 18 residues long. V dropped 4 bases and J dropped 3 bases, with 26 bases sitting between them. From germline, CDR1 is DFQATT and CDR2 SNEGSKA (reference sequence). The CDR3 DNA sequence: TGCAGTGCTATCCCGGGAGTGGCCCTCCCAGACCTGACAGATACGCAGTATTTT. Its protein is CSAIPGVALPDLTDTQYF.

This clonotype occurred a few times. The chain carries TRBV12-3 or TRBV12-4 and TRBJ2-7, with D perhaps TRBD1 (5 bases). Trimming removed 3 bases at V and 2 bases at J, with 14 bases between. This CDR3 has 15 amino acids. In nucleotides, the CDR3 is TGTGCCAGCAGTTTCCTCAACTCAGGGACCTACGAGCAGTACTTC. Translated: CASSFLNSGTYEQYF.

The J gene is TRBJ2-5, the V gene TRBV7-2; D may be TRBD2 (6 bases). The V end was cut by 0 bases, the J end by 5 bases, with 13 bases between. This CDR3 contains 15 residues. Germline V gives CDR1 SGHTA, CDR2 FQGNSA. The CDR3 region is CASSLAGGVRETQYF. The CDR3 coding sequence is TGTGCCAGCAGCTTAGCGGGCGGGGTGAGGGAGACCCAGTACTTC.

The V call is TRBV7-9, the J call TRBJ2-5; 10 bases line up with TRBD2. V dropped 6 bases and J dropped 5; count of bases not matched to a gene: 6. The CDR3 has 14 amino acids. Germline assignment: CDR1 SEHNR and CDR2 FQNEAQ (reference sequence). The CDR3 loop reads CASRPSGRTETQYF. The CDR3 DNA reads as TGTGCCAGCAGGCCTAGCGGGAGAACTGAGACCCAGTACTTC.

J is TRBJ2-2 and V is TRBV28; D could derive from TRBD1 or TRBD2 (5 bases each). Deletions cut 7 bases from V and 5 bases from J, with 17 bases between. CDR3 length equals 15 residues. In germline, CDR1 is MDHEN, CDR2 SYDVKM. This chain's CDR3 is CASTGSGPITGELFF. The CDR3 DNA is TGTGCCAGCACAGGGTCGGGACCCATTACCGGGGAGCTGTTTTTT.

V is TRBV3-1 and J is TRBJ2-4; 8 nucleotides match TRBD2. This CDR3 spans 16 amino acids. The germline gives CDR1 LGHDT, CDR2 YNNKEL (reference sequence). The ends lost 1 base at V and 1 base at J; junction bases unmatched: 3. This CDR3 reads CASSQVQRGAKNIQYF. CDR3 sequence (DNA): TGTGCCAGCAGCCAAGTTCAGCGGGGGGCCAAAAACATTCAGTACTTC.

This clonotype came up a few times. The chain combines TRBV25-1 with TRBJ2-3; no firm D call. Germline V CDR1 and CDR2: MGHDK, SYGVNS. The CDR3 loop spans 13 amino acids. Trimming removed 5 bases at V and 5 bases at J, with 11 bases between. The CDR3 loop is CASSPVPGDTQYF. The CDR3 DNA reads as TGTGCCAGCAGTCCGGTCCCCGGAGATACGCAGTATTTT.

In this sample, this clonotype turned up many times. The chain couples TRBV5-8 to TRBJ1-5, with D maybe TRBD1 (6 bases). Germline V gives CDR1 SGHTS, CDR2 YDEGEE. This CDR3 spans 18 amino acids. V lost 4 bases and J 1 base, leaving 21 bases between the germline ends. This CDR3 reads CASSIMGHPGMSNQPQHF. In DNA, the CDR3 is TGTGCCAGCAGCATAATGGGACACCCAGGTATGAGCAATCAGCCCCAGCATTTT.

This clonotype was observed a handful of times. This rearrangement joins TRBV5-6 to TRBJ2-1; 8 bases map to TRBD1. In germline, CDR1 is SGHDT, CDR2 YYEEEE. Trimming removed 3 bases from V and 4 bases from J; junction bases left unmatched: 6. This CDR3 has 15 residues. Written as DNA, the CDR3 is TGTGCCAGCAGCTGGACAGGGAGACCTTACAATGAGCAGTTCTTC. As protein: CASSWTGRPYNEQFF.

This clonotype turned up a few times. The chain combines TRBV5-1 with TRBJ2-6; 9 bases are a match to TRBD1. The CDR3 is 18 amino acids. V gave up 2 bases and J gave up 2 bases; unmatched junction bases: 8. Germline-derived CDR1 and CDR2 are SGHRS and YFSETQ. CDR3 residues: CASSFPGQGGTGANVLTF. The DNA for the CDR3 is TGCGCCAGCAGCTTTCCGGGACAGGGCGGCACTGGGGCCAACGTCCTGACTTTC.

This clonotype was observed at least ten times. This chain joins TRBV5-1 and TRBJ2-1, with D perhaps TRBD1 (6 bases). Germline CDR1 SGHRS, CDR2 YFSETQ. The CDR3 covers 15 residues. V was clipped by 6 bases and J by 1 base, with 14 bases between them. The CDR3 DNA is TGCGCCAGCACCTTTAAGGGGGAATCCTACAATGAGCAGTTCTTC. Translated, it gives CASTFKGESYNEQFF.

The rearrangement uses TRBV20-1 and TRBJ2-1; D remains unclear. This CDR3 has 18 residues. The ends were cut back, 3 bases at V and 7 bases at J, with 28 bases in the middle. The germline gives CDR1 DFQATT, CDR2 SNEGSKA (reference sequence). CDR3 coding DNA: TGCAGTGCTAGCTTGTTTCCTTCTGTGACGACCTCTGGAAATGAGCAGTTCTTC. Translation: CSASLFPSVTTSGNEQFF.

The gene calls are TRBV28 and TRBJ2-4, with TRBD2 matching over 8 bases. CDR3 length: 15 residues. The germline gives CDR1 MDHEN, CDR2 SYDVKM. After removal of 6 bases from V and 5 bases from J, the junction contained 9 bases not matched to a gene. The CDR3 loop reads CASSQPGGYENIQYF. The DNA of the CDR3 is TGTGCCAGCAGCCAGCCGGGGGGGTACGAAAACATTCAGTACTTC.

V gene TRBV19 combines with J gene TRBJ2-4; D possibly corresponds to TRBD1 (6 bases). V lost 6 bases, J lost 0 bases, and 15 bases lay in between. CDR1 LNHDA and CDR2 SQIVND come from the germline V gene (reference sequence). This CDR3 region has 16 residues. The CDR3 spells CASRPGTYLAKNIQYF. CDR3 nucleotide sequence: TGTGCCAGTAGACCCGGGACATACCTAGCCAAAAACATTCAGTACTTC.

The rearrangement joins TRBV9 to TRBJ2-2; 10 bases match TRBD2. J gave up 4 bases and V 0 bases, and 3 bases lay outside the gene matches. The CDR3 runs to 16 residues. Germline CDR1 reads SGDLS; CDR2 reads YYNGEE. The CDR3 loop is CASSVGGLAPTGELFF. The CDR3 region has the DNA TGTGCCAGCAGCGTAGGGGGACTAGCGCCCACCGGGGAGCTGTTTTTT. Together with reference TRBV9 and TRBJ2-2, the CDR3 gives the full variable domain: DSGVTQTPKHLITATGQRVTLRCSPRSGDLSVYWYQQSLDQGLQFLIQYYNGEERAKGNILERFSAQQFPDLHSELNLSSLELGDSALYFCASSVGGLAPTGELFFGEGSRLTVL.

This clonotype was counted a few times. The J gene is TRBJ2-1, the V gene TRBV18; 7 nucleotides agree with TRBD1. V dropped 3 bases and J dropped 4; count of bases not matched to a gene: 6. The CDR3 covers 15 residues. In germline, CDR1 is KGHSH, CDR2 LQKENI. DNA of the CDR3: TGTGCCAGCTCACCCCAGACAGGGAAGTACAATGAGCAGTTCTTC. Protein product: CASSPQTGKYNEQFF.

The chain joins TRBV5-6 to TRBJ2-3, with 11 bases that match TRBD2. CDR1 SGHDT and CDR2 YYEEEE come from the germline V gene. The CDR3 totals 16 residues. V gave up 1 base and J gave up 2 bases; unmatched junction bases: 3. For the CDR3, the DNA is TGTGCCAGCAGCTTGCGACTAGCGGGACCCACAGATACGCAGTATTTT. This sequence encodes CASSLRLAGPTDTQYF.

The CDR3 sequence: CASSLAPLAGYTDTQYF. In nucleotides, the CDR3 is TGTGCCAGCAGCTTAGCCCCCCTAGCGGGATACACAGATACGCAGTATTTT. The chain couples TRBV7-2 to TRBJ2-3, with TRBD2 matching over 9 bases. Looked up from germline, CDR1 is SGHTA and CDR2 is FQGNSA. This CDR3 has 17 residues. Trimming cost V 0 bases and J 2 bases; bases outside gene matches: 6.

This clonotype has more than one count but fewer than ten. The chain has TRBV5-1 and TRBJ1-1; the D is unclear. The CDR3 totals 14 residues. Germline V gene sequence: CDR1 SGHRS, CDR2 YFSETQ. V was shortened by 5 bases and J by 1 base, with 12 bases between the two germline ends. CDR3 region: CASSPGHANTEAFF. The CDR3 coding sequence is TGCGCCAGCAGTCCCGGCCACGCGAACACTGAAGCTTTCTTT.

The chain couples TRBV7-9 to TRBJ2-5; no firm D call. The V end lost 5 bases, the J end lost 5 bases, and 18 bases lay between the germline ends. Per germline, CDR1 SEHNR and CDR2 FQNEAQ (reference sequence). The CDR3 loop spans 15 amino acids. CDR3 loop: CASSPGRGIRETQYF. Written as DNA, the CDR3 is TGTGCCAGCAGCCCAGGCCGTGGGATTAGGGAGACCCAGTACTTC. Full variable domain (missing parts from reference TRBV7-9 and TRBJ2-5): DTGVSQNPRHKITKRGQNVTFRCDPISEHNRLYWYRQTLGQGPEFLTYFQNEAQLEKSRLLSDRFSAERPKGSFSTLEIQRTEQGDSAMYLCASSPGRGIRETQYFGPGTRLLVL.

V and J are TRBV21-1 and TRBJ1-5; TRBD1, the D gene given by the table, was not confirmed from the DNA. TRBV21-1 is recorded as a pseudogene. The CDR3 consists of 15 residues. The CDR3 protein is CASSTSTGENQPQHF. The CDR3 nucleotides read TGTGCCAGCAGCACGTCGACAGGGGAGAATCAGCCCCAGCATTTT.

This clonotype was seen a handful of times. This chain connects TRBV7-9 to TRBJ2-1; a weak D match, TRBD1 (5 bases). This CDR3 is 11 amino acids long. Looked up from germline, CDR1 is SEHNR and CDR2 is FQNEAQ (reference sequence). V was pared by 7 bases and J by 8 bases, with 9 bases between. CDR3 nucleotides: TGTGCCAGCAACAGGATCGATGAGCAGTTCTTC. Protein sequence: CASNRIDEQFF.

In this sample, this clonotype turned up a few times. The chain uses TRBV4-3 and TRBJ2-5; D may match TRBD1 or TRBD2 (6 bases each). V was pared by 1 base and J by 4 bases, with 13 bases between. There are 15 residues in the CDR3. The germline gives CDR1 LGHNA, CDR2 YSLEER. CDR3 coding DNA: TGCGCCAGCAGCCAAGGGGGGGCAAGGGGAGAGACCCAGTACTTC. Amino acids: CASSQGGARGETQYF.

This clonotype has just a few counts. The chain employs TRBV6-1 and TRBJ1-5; D unresolved. The V end lost 6 bases, the J end lost 0 bases, and 9 bases lay between the germline ends. The CDR3 has 14 residues. Germline CDR1 is MNHNS and CDR2 is SASEGT. The CDR3 reads CASRENSSNQPQHF. CDR3 nucleotides: TGTGCCAGCAGGGAGAACAGTAGCAATCAGCCCCAGCATTTT.